This T cell receptor beta chain originates from a study of blood T cell repertoires in COVID-19. Trimming took 0 bases from V and 5 from J, leaving 12 bases between them. CDR3 length: 14 residues. CDR1 and CDR2 (germline): SGDLS, YYNGEE. Assay: immunoSEQ multiplex PCR; the TCRdb copy retains only in-frame clones and omits some. This table has over 250,000 clones, about nine tenths appearing once. The rearrangement links TRBV9 to TRBJ2-7; weak D call: TRBD2 (6 bases). This receptor was taken from a man aged 50-60 years with acute or convalescent COVID-19. Sequencing was carried out using peripheral blood. The CDR3 DNA follows: TGTGCCAGCAGCGTAGGTGGAGGGCAGGACGAGCAGTACTTC. Its protein product is CASSVGGGQDEQYF.